What follows are 20 T cell receptor beta chains derived from one specimen sequenced in a study of memory CD4+ T cells and cytomegalovirus serostatus. The sort gate was single viable CD3+CD4+CD8-CD45RO+ cells for memory CD4+ T cells. Sequencing was performed with immunoSEQ multiplex PCR; in TCRdb, only in-frame clones are kept and a portion is missing. The sample records about 46,000 clones, approximately 78% being singletons. Sequencing was done on a sample of memory CD4+ T cells from blood. These receptors were taken from an adult in good health and CMV-seronegative.

The chain carries TRBV2 and TRBJ1-1; 9 nucleotides agree with TRBD1. There are 15 residues in the CDR3. Losses at the gene ends were 5 bases for V and 4 bases for J; bases not matched to a gene: 8. CDR1 and CDR2 from the germline V gene are SNHLY and FYNNEI. DNA of the CDR3: TGTGCCAGCAGTCCACAGGGGGCGCGGAGCACTGAAGCTTTCTTT. It encodes CASSPQGARSTEAFF.

The chain combines TRBV12-5 with TRBJ1-2; D not resolved. From germline, CDR1 is LGHNT and CDR2 FRNRAP. The CDR3 contains 13 residues. V shed 1 base and J shed 7 bases, with 10 bases lying between them. The CDR3 nucleotides are TGTGCTAGTGGTTTGGCCGGGATCAGTGGCTACACCTTC. Amino acid sequence: CASGLAGISGYTF.

The chain recombines TRBV14 with TRBJ2-3, with 9 bases fitting TRBD2. J lost 7 bases, V lost 4 bases, and 15 bases had no gene match. The CDR3 extends over 17 amino acids. Germline V gives CDR1 SGHDN, CDR2 FVKESK. CDR3 in amino acids: CASSRGVKRGARNTQYF. The DNA of the CDR3 is TGTGCCAGCAGCCGGGGCGTAAAGCGGGGGGCTAGGAATACGCAGTATTTT.

V usage is TRBV27 and J usage is TRBJ1-4, with 11 bases identical to TRBD1. Trimming took 1 base from V and 7 from J; bases not matched to a gene: 5. Germline loops: CDR1 MNHEY, CDR2 SMNVEV (reference sequence). The CDR3 consists of 16 residues. CDR3 sequence: CASSLYGQGAVEKLFF. CDR3 nucleotides: TGTGCCAGCAGTTTATACGGACAGGGGGCGGTTGAAAAACTGTTTTTT.

This clone appeared a few times. CDR3 region: CASSVPRGSDTEAFF. The CDR3 bases are TGCGCCAGCAGCGTCCCCAGGGGTTCGGACACTGAAGCTTTCTTT. The V and J genes are TRBV5-1 and TRBJ1-1; possibly TRBD1 for D (6 bases). Germline V gene lookup returns CDR1 SGHRS and CDR2 YFSETQ. The CDR3 sequence is 15 residues long. The V and J ends lost 4 bases and 3 bases respectively, with 16 bases between them.

The V call is TRBV2, the J call TRBJ2-7; TRBD1 matches 8 bases. After removal of 2 bases from V and 1 base from J, the junction contained 4 bases not matched to a gene. Germline CDR1 is SNHLY and CDR2 is FYNNEI. The CDR3 consists of 15 residues. DNA for the CDR3: TGTGCCAGCAGTGAACGGACAGGGTCTTCCTACGAGCAGTACTTC. Protein: CASSERTGSSYEQYF.

This chain links TRBV6-5 with TRBJ1-2; 7 bases line up with TRBD1. Trimming removed 2 bases from V and 8 bases from J; junction bases left unmatched: 2. The CDR3 extends over 12 amino acids. Germline CDR1 and CDR2: MNHEY and SVGAGI. The CDR3 here is CASSYVGGGYTF. In nucleotides, the CDR3 is TGTGCCAGCAGTTACGTAGGGGGCGGCTACACCTTC.

DNA for the CDR3: TGTGCCAGCAGCGTAGTAGCGGGGGCCAGGGGGGAGCTGTTTTTT. This encodes CASSVVAGARGELFF. The J gene is TRBJ2-2, the V gene TRBV9; 9 positions agree with TRBD2. The germline V gene has CDR1 SGDLS and CDR2 YYNGEE. The CDR3 spans 15 residues. Germline trimming cut 0 bases from V and 8 bases from J; bases unmatched to any gene: 5.

This chain links TRBV19 with TRBJ1-2; D is unclear. V was shortened by 3 bases and J by 8 bases, with 13 bases between the two germline ends. Germline values: CDR1 LNHDA, CDR2 SQIVND (reference sequence). CDR3 length equals 13 residues. The CDR3 loop reads CASSMSLGRGYTF. As DNA, the CDR3 is TGTGCCAGTAGTATGTCCCTTGGACGCGGCTACACCTTC.

The chain carries TRBV6-5 and TRBJ1-2; D gene unclear. Looked up from germline, CDR1 is MNHEY and CDR2 is SVGAGI. The CDR3 is made up of 11 amino acids. The germline V and J ends were trimmed by 5 bases and 6 bases, with 7 bases remaining between them. CDR3 sequence reads: CASSTWNGYTF. The DNA of the CDR3 is TGTGCCAGCAGTACTTGGAATGGCTACACCTTC.

The chain carries TRBV5-6 and TRBJ2-7, with 10 bases fitting TRBD2. V lost 4 bases, J lost 2 bases, and 3 bases stayed unmatched. The germline V gene has CDR1 SGHDT and CDR2 YYEEEE. The CDR3 consists of 14 residues. Here the CDR3 reads CASSPAGGPYEQYF. The CDR3 bases are TGTGCCAGCAGCCCAGCGGGGGGGCCCTACGAGCAGTACTTC.

The chain is built from TRBV14 and TRBJ2-1; TRBD1 matches 8 bases. Unmatched junction bases numbered 4, after V lost 6 bases and J lost 6 bases. Germline lookup yields CDR1 SGHDN and CDR2 FVKESK. The CDR3 is made up of 13 amino acids. CDR3: CASRRQGTNEQFF. CDR3 DNA: TGTGCCAGCAGACGACAGGGGACCAATGAGCAGTTCTTC.

The chain joins TRBV7-6 to TRBJ2-2, with 8 nucleotides matching TRBD2. V dropped 2 bases and J dropped 3; count of bases not matched to a gene: 2. Germline CDR1 reads SGHVS; CDR2 reads FNYEAQ. The CDR3 contains 15 residues. The DNA for the CDR3 is TGTGCCAGCAGCTTACTAGCGGGCGACACCGGGGAGCTGTTTTTT. This encodes CASSLLAGDTGELFF. Using reference TRBV7-6 and TRBJ2-2 for the parts outside the CDR3, the full variable domain is GAGVSQSPRYKVTKRGQDVALRCDPISGHVSLYWYRQALGQGPEFLTYFNYEAQQDKSGLPNDRFSAERPEGSISTLTIQRTEQRDSAMYRCASSLLAGDTGELFFGEGSRLTVL.

The rearrangement uses TRBV6-6 and TRBJ1-1, with TRBD1 as a possible D gene (5 bases). The germline CDR1 and CDR2 sequences are MNHNY and SVGAGI (reference sequence). Trimming took off 6 bases at V and 0 bases at J, with 11 bases between the two ends. The CDR3 extends over 14 amino acids. Here the CDR3 reads CASSLGVMNTEAFF. The CDR3 nucleotides read TGTGCCAGCAGCTTGGGGGTGATGAACACTGAAGCTTTCTTT.

The rearrangement joins TRBV5-1 to TRBJ2-3, with 11 bases matching TRBD2. This CDR3 region has 15 residues. The germline CDR1 and CDR2 sequences are SGHRS and YFSETQ. After removal of 5 bases from V and 8 bases from J, the junction contained 10 bases not matched to a gene. The CDR3 nucleotides are TGCGCCAGCAGGGTTGGGACTAGCGGAGTTGGTACGCAGTATTTT. Its translation: CASRVGTSGVGTQYF.

This CDR3 reads CASSRQGARSGNTIYF. CDR3 DNA sequence: TGTGCCAGCAGCCGACAGGGGGCCCGATCTGGAAACACCATATATTTT. The rearrangement joins TRBV9 to TRBJ1-3, with TRBD1 identical over 10 bases. Germline V lookup: CDR1 SGDLS, CDR2 YYNGEE. This CDR3 contains 16 residues. Trimming took 4 bases from V and 1 from J; bases not matched to a gene: 5.

In this sample, this clone turned up once. The chain has TRBV7-2 and TRBJ1-4, with a possible D match to TRBD1 (5 bases). Trimming took 2 bases from V and 10 from J, leaving 20 bases between them. CDR1 and CDR2 from the germline V gene are SGHTA and FQGNSA. The CDR3 runs to 16 residues. CDR3 nucleotides: TGTGCCAGCAGCTTAAGCGGGGGGAACGCGGGGGGAAAACTGTTTTTT. It translates to CASSLSGGNAGGKLFF.

The chain links TRBV6-6 to TRBJ2-7; possibly TRBD1 for D (5 bases). Germline CDR1 is MNHNY and CDR2 is SVGAGI (reference sequence). The V and J ends lost 8 bases and 2 bases respectively, with 10 bases between them. The CDR3 is 12 residues long. The CDR3 loop reads CASGLQAYEQYF. The CDR3 bases are TGTGCCAGCGGGTTACAGGCCTACGAGCAGTACTTC.

V is TRBV6-1 and J is TRBJ2-2; 8 bases are shared with TRBD1. Germline V CDR1 and CDR2: MNHNS, SASEGT. V shed 6 bases, J shed 8 bases, and the junction held 8 bases outside the gene matches. The CDR3 consists of 14 residues. The CDR3 coding sequence is TGTGCCAGCAGCGCAGGGGGCGCAGGTGGGGAGCTGTTTTTT. The encoded protein is CASSAGGAGGELFF.

The V call is TRBV10-1, the J call TRBJ1-2; a possible D gene is TRBD1 (5 bases). Germline CDR1 is WNHNN and CDR2 is SYGVQD (reference sequence). V was pared by 8 bases and J by 3 bases, with 10 bases between. The CDR3 totals 12 residues. The DNA of the CDR3 is TGCGCCAGCCACAGGTCTTACTATGGCTACACCTTC. Translating it yields CASHRSYYGYTF.